These 19 T cell receptor beta chains originate from one sample sequenced in a study of shared clonotypes between healthy human individuals. TCRdb keeps only in-frame clones here, not all; method: immunoSEQ multiplex PCR. The sample lists about 1.5 million clones, 95% to 99% seen once, with about 0.42% in the top ten. The sequenced material came from naive CD4+ T cells sorted from blood. Specified subset: CD45RA+ positively selected. These receptors were collected from a man under 40 in good health.

This sequence joins TRBV5-4 and TRBJ2-1; 7 bases are shared with TRBD2. From germline, CDR1 is SGHNT and CDR2 YYREEE (reference sequence). Unmatched junction bases numbered 19, after V lost 6 bases and J lost 7 bases. The CDR3 is 17 residues long. CDR3 sequence (DNA): TGTGCCAGCATGAGCGGTGGAGCTAGCGGACCCATAAATGAGCAGTTCTTC. The encoded protein is CASMSGGASGPINEQFF.

The gene calls are TRBV28 and TRBJ2-1, with D hard to call. Germline CDR1 and CDR2: MDHEN and SYDVKM. The CDR3 contains 13 residues. The V end lost 6 bases, the J end lost 7 bases, and 13 bases lay between the germline ends. The DNA for the CDR3 is TGTGCCAGCAGGCCTCCGGCTAGGAATGAGCAGTTCTTC. The encoded protein is CASRPPARNEQFF.

The gene calls are TRBV6-6 and TRBJ2-5; D is undetermined. This CDR3 contains 13 residues. V was pared by 2 bases and J by 3 bases, with 7 bases between. Germline CDR1 MNHNY, CDR2 SVGAGI (reference sequence). CDR3 DNA: TGTGCCAGCAGTTACGGGTGGAAAGAGACCCAGTACTTC. Protein: CASSYGWKETQYF.

The chain has TRBV7-9 and TRBJ1-4, with D possibly matching TRBD1 (5 bases). The CDR3 contains 11 residues. V gave up 3 bases and J gave up 11 bases, with 7 bases separating them. Germline-derived CDR1 and CDR2 are SEHNR and FQNEAQ (reference sequence). CDR3 residues: CASSLGGKLFF. CDR3 DNA: TGTGCCAGCAGCTTGGGGGGGAAACTGTTTTTT.

V is TRBV9 and J is TRBJ2-3, with D perhaps matching TRBD2 (5 bases). V lost 3 bases, J lost 4 bases, and 21 bases lay in between. The CDR3 is 17 residues long. CDR1 and CDR2 (germline): SGDLS, YYNGEE. CDR3 protein: CASSDGVAGLGPDTQYF. For the CDR3, the DNA is TGTGCCAGCAGCGACGGGGTAGCCGGACTGGGTCCAGATACGCAGTATTTT.

This clone was recorded once. The chain joins TRBV5-1 to TRBJ1-1; TRBD1 might be the D (5 bases). Germline values: CDR1 SGHRS, CDR2 YFSETQ. V was pared by 0 bases and J by 3 bases, with 12 bases between. This CDR3 comprises 15 residues. The CDR3 reads CASSLAPKGDTEAFF. The CDR3 DNA is TGCGCCAGCAGCTTGGCGCCCAAAGGGGACACTGAAGCTTTCTTT.

The chain recombines TRBV10-3 with TRBJ1-1; the D is unclear. V gave up 8 bases and J gave up 3 bases, with 10 bases separating them. This CDR3 region has 12 residues. In germline, CDR1 is ENHRY, CDR2 SYGVKD. CDR3 residues: CAIGAGDTEAFF. CDR3 sequence (DNA): TGTGCCATCGGCGCCGGGGACACTGAAGCTTTCTTT.

The chain couples TRBV29-1 to TRBJ1-2; 8 bases line up with TRBD1. V dropped 8 bases and J dropped 3; count of bases not matched to a gene: 8. The CDR3 totals 13 residues. From germline, CDR1 is SQVTM and CDR2 ANQGSEA. The CDR3 nucleotides are TGCAGCACTGGGGACAGGATGGACTATGGCTACACCTTC. Translating it yields CSTGDRMDYGYTF.

The chain joins TRBV28 to TRBJ1-1; 7 bases map to TRBD1. From germline, CDR1 is MDHEN and CDR2 SYDVKM. J gave up 2 bases and V 6 bases, and 6 bases lay outside the gene matches. This CDR3 has 14 residues. CDR3 nucleotides: TGTGCCAGCAGGGGACAGCAAGGAAACACTGAAGCTTTCTTT. It translates to CASRGQQGNTEAFF.

The chain employs TRBV28 and TRBJ2-5; weak D call: TRBD2 (5 bases). V was trimmed by 10 bases and J by 3 bases, leaving 18 bases between them. This CDR3 is 14 amino acids long. Germline assignment: CDR1 MDHEN and CDR2 SYDVKM. CDR3 sequence reads: CATDRTGSKETQYF. In nucleotides, the CDR3 is TGTGCCACCGACCGGACGGGATCTAAAGAGACCCAGTACTTC.

About this clone: No conserved phenylalanine or tryptophan is present at the end of the CDR3, so a read error is the likely explanation. The DNA is omitted, as the CDR3 cannot be located on it reliably, and the CDR3 follows TCRdb's listing. The rearrangement links TRBV6-1 to TRBJ1-2. The CDR3 is 10 residues long, ends included. In germline, CDR1 is MNHNS, CDR2 SASEGT. This CDR3 is CASRLDLLVL.

The chain uses TRBV5-1 and TRBJ2-3, with TRBD2 identical over 10 bases. The V gene end was trimmed by 7 bases and the J gene end by 3 bases; junction bases not matched to a gene: 5. The germline gives CDR1 SGHRS, CDR2 YFSETQ. The CDR3 has 14 residues. The CDR3 here is CASLWTSGTDTQYF. CDR3 DNA: TGCGCCAGCCTCTGGACTAGCGGTACAGATACGCAGTATTTT.

The chain is built from TRBV27 and TRBJ1-4; TRBD1 matches 9 bases. Germline CDR1 is MNHEY and CDR2 is SMNVEV (reference sequence). The ends lost 6 bases at V and 4 bases at J; junction bases unmatched: 9. The CDR3 covers 16 residues. In DNA, the CDR3 is TGTGCCAGCAGCACCGGGACAGGGAACTTTAATGAAAAACTGTTTTTT. This sequence encodes CASSTGTGNFNEKLFF.

The rearrangement links TRBV2 to TRBJ2-7, with a weak D call TRBD1 (5 bases). Germline assignment: CDR1 SNHLY and CDR2 FYNNEI. This CDR3 comprises 14 residues. Trimming left V 7 bases short and J 3 bases short, with 16 bases between. The CDR3 here is CASKDQGYGYEQYF. DNA of the CDR3: TGTGCCAGCAAGGACCAGGGATATGGCTACGAGCAGTACTTC. The full variable domain, its missing parts supplied by reference TRBV2 and TRBJ2-7, is EPEVTQTPSHQVTQMGQEVILRCVPISNHLYFYWYRQILGQKVEFLVSFYNNEISEKSEIFDDQFSVERPDGSNFTLKIRSTKLEDSAMYFCASKDQGYGYEQYFGPGTRLTVT.

The V gene is TRBV6-1, the J gene TRBJ1-3, with D possibly being TRBD1 (5 bases). Trimming took 8 bases from V and 3 from J, leaving 14 bases between them. From germline, CDR1 is MNHNS and CDR2 SASEGT. The CDR3 has 14 residues. The CDR3 nucleotides are TGTGCCAGCGGGGCTCGGGGGTTTGGAAACACCATATATTTT. As protein: CASGARGFGNTIYF.

The chain recombines TRBV10-3 with TRBJ1-2, with a tentative D call TRBD1 (5 bases). Trimming cost V 4 bases and J 6 bases, with 9 bases left between them. Germline V gene lookup returns CDR1 ENHRY and CDR2 SYGVKD. This CDR3 spans 12 amino acids. The CDR3 reads CAISVQGNGYTF. DNA for the CDR3: TGTGCCATCAGTGTGCAGGGTAATGGCTACACCTTC.

This chain connects TRBV10-1 to TRBJ2-2; possibly TRBD2 for D (6 bases). CDR1 and CDR2 (germline): WNHNN, SYGVQD (reference sequence). Trimming took 7 bases from V and 2 from J, leaving 23 bases between them. This CDR3 is 18 amino acids long. CDR3: CASTQGLAGKPNTGELFF. The CDR3 DNA is TGCGCCAGCACCCAGGGTCTGGCGGGAAAGCCAAACACCGGGGAGCTGTTTTTT.

This rearrangement joins TRBV5-1 to TRBJ2-3; TRBD1 is a possible D gene (8 bases). The CDR3 has 16 residues. Germline V gives CDR1 SGHRS, CDR2 YFSETQ. Trimming removed 4 bases at V and 2 bases at J, with 17 bases between. The DNA for the CDR3 is TGCGCCAGCAGCGCGGGGGACAGGTTTATCACAGATACGCAGTATTTT. Protein sequence: CASSAGDRFITDTQYF.

The table lists this clone with a count of one. The V and J genes are TRBV10-3 and TRBJ1-1; D remains unclear. Trimming took 2 bases from V and 8 from J, leaving 12 bases between them. This CDR3 is 13 amino acids long. In germline, CDR1 is ENHRY, CDR2 SYGVKD. CDR3 DNA sequence: TGTGCCATCAGTGAGCTCCCGGACTTCGAAGCTTTCTTT. Translated, it gives CAISELPDFEAFF.